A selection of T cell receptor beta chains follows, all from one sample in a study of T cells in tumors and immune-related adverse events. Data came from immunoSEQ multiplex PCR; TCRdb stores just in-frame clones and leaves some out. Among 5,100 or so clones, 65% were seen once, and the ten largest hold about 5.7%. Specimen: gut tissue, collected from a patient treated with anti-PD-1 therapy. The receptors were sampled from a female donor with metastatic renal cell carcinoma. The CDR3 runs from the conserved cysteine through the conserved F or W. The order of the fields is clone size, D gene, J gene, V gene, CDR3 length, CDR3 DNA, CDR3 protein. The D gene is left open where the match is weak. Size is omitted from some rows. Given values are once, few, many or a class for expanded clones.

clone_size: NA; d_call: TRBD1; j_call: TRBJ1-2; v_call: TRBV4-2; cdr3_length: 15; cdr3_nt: TGTGCCAGCAGCCCTGGGGGACAGGGTGCCTATGGCTACACCTTC; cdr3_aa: CASSPGGQGAYGYTF
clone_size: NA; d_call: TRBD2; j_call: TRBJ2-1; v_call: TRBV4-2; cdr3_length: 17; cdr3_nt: TGTGCCAGCAGCCAAGCTCATGGGGCGGGAGGAGGCTATGAGCAGTTCTTC; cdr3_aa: CASSQAHGAGGGYEQFF
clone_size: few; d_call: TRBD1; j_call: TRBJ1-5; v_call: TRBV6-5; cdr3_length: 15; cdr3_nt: TGTGCCAGCAGTCCCACAGGGGGCCTTAATCAGCCCCAGCATTTT; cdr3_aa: CASSPTGGLNQPQHF
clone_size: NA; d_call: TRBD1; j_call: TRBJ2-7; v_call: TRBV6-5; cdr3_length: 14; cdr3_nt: TGTGCCAGCAGTTACGGACAGGGCGGGGACGAGCAGTACTTC; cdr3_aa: CASSYGQGGDEQYF
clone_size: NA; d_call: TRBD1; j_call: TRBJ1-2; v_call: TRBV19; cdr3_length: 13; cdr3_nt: TGTGCCAGTAGAGGACAGGGGAACTATGGCTACACCTTC; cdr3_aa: CASRGQGNYGYTF
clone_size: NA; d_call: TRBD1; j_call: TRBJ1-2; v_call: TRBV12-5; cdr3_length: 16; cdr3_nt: TGTGCTAGTGGCCGACCTAGGGACAGGGGTGGCTATGGCTACACCTTC; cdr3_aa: CASGRPRDRGGYGYTF
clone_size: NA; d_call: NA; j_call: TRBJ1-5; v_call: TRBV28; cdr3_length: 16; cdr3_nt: TGTGCCAGCAGTTTATGGGAGGCTCTCCCCAATCAGCCCCAGCATTTT; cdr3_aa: CASSLWEALPNQPQHF
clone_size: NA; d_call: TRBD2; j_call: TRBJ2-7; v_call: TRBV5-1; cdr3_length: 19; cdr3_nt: TGCGCCAGCAGCTTGCTTGGGACAGCGGGACTAGCGGGAGGGAACGAGCAGTACTTC; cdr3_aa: CASSLLGTAGLAGGNEQYF
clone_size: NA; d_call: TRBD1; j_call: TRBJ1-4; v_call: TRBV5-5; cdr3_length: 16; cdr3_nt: TGTGCCAGCAGCCCCCGGGACAGGGTCACTAATGAAAAACTGTTTTTT; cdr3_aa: CASSPRDRVTNEKLFF
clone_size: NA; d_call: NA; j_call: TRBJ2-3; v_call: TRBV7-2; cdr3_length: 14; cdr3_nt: TGTGCCAGCAGCTTAGGCGACGACACAGATACGCAGTATTTT; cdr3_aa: CASSLGDDTDTQYF
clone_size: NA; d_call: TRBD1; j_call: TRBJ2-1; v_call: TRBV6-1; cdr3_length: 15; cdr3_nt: TGTGCCAGCAGTTCCGCCGGGACAGGGGGCAATGAGCAGTTCTTC; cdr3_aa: CASSSAGTGGNEQFF
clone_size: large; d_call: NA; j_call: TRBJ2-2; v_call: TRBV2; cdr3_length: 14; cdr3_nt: TGTGCCAGCCGTTCTAGACCGAACACCGGGGAGCTGTTTTTT; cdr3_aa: CASRSRPNTGELFF
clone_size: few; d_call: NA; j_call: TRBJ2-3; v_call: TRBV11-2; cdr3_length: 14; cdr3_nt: TGTGCCAGCAGCTTTAGGGGACCGGGACCTAAAAGGTATTTT; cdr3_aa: CASSFRGPGPKRYF
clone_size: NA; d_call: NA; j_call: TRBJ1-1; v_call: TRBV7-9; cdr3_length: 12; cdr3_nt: TGTGCCAGCAGCCCCCAGTACACTGAAGCTTTCTTT; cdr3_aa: CASSPQYTEAFF